This TCR beta chain originates from a study of coeliac disease. With regard to this clone: Its matching antigen is unknown.

General observations from the study: Only 1 of 6 controls, but about 50% of the 18 coeliac samples, showed published gliadin-specific TRB sequences. Lamina propria and intraepithelial cell fractions may contain each other's cells. Active celiac intraepithelial and lamina propria samples had lower TRB and TRG clonality than control samples. According to the authors, this method cannot detect gliadin-specific T cells in an unbiased way.

Some clones are missing from TCRdb's copy, which holds only in-frame ones; the method was immunoSEQ multiplex PCR. The sample shows fewer than 9,500 clones, roughly two thirds of them seen only once. The clonotype comes from a woman aged 60-75 years with celiac disease. Material: lamina propria lymphocytes from the gut.

CDR3: CASSQSEVPYEQYF. The CDR3, as DNA: TGTGCCAGCAGCCAATCAGAGGTTCCCTACGAGCAGTACTTC. The chain has TRBV5-4 and TRBJ2-7; D not resolved. The CDR3 contains 14 residues. Germline CDR1 and CDR2: SGHNT and YYREEE (reference sequence). The germline V and J ends were trimmed by 4 bases and 2 bases, with 13 bases remaining between them. The whole variable domain, filled in from reference TRBV5-4 and TRBJ2-7, reads ETGVTQSPTHLIKTRGQQVTLRCSSQSGHNTVSWYQQALGQGPQFIFQYYREEENGRGNFPPRFSGLQFPNYSSELNVNALELDDSALYLCASSQSEVPYEQYFGPGTRLTVT.